This T cell receptor beta chain was recovered during a study of blood T cell repertoires in COVID-19. As for the study in general: COVID-19 samples, acute and convalescent, were from the United States, Italy and Spain. Nucleic acid was either cDNA or gDNA, and it came from T cells, B-cell-depleted T cells, or PBMCs.

TCRdb's copy holds only in-frame clones and misses some; the assay was immunoSEQ multiplex PCR. Of 390,000 or so clones listed, over 75% are singletons. The CDR3 is 15 residues long. CDR1 and CDR2 from the germline V gene are SGHTA and FQGTGA. Germline trimming cut 4 bases from V and 0 bases from J; bases unmatched to any gene: 2. Donors in Cohort 3 who had recovered were those with two negative PCRs, healthcare professional clearance, or resolution of their symptoms. The clonotype comes from a man younger than 30 who had recovered from COVID-19. V gene TRBV7-3 combines with J gene TRBJ2-1, with TRBD2 matching over 8 bases. The specimen was PBMCs or T cells enriched from blood (not recorded which). CDR3 sequence: CASSWREASYNEQFF. The DNA for the CDR3 is TGTGCCAGCAGCTGGCGGGAGGCCTCCTACAATGAGCAGTTCTTC. The full variable domain, in which reference TRBV7-3 and TRBJ2-1 provide the parts outside the CDR3, is GAGVSQTPSNKVTEKGKYVELRCDPISGHTALYWYRQSLGQGPEFLIYFQGTGAADDSGLPNDRFFAVRPEGSVSTLKIQRTERGDSAVYLCASSWREASYNEQFFGPGTRLTVL.